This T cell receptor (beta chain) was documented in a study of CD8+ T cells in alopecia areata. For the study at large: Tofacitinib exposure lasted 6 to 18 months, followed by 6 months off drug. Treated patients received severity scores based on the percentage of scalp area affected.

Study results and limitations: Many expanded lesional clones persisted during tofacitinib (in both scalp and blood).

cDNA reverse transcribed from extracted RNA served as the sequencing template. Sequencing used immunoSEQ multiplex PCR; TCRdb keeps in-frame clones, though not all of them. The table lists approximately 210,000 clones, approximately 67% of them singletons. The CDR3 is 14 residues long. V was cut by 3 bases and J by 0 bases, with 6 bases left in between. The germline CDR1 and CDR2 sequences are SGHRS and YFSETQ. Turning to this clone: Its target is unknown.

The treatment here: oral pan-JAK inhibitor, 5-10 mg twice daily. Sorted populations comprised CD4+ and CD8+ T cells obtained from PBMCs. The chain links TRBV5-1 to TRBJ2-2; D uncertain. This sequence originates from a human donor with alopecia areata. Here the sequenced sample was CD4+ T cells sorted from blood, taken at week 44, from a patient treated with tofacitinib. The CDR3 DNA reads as TGCGCCAGCAGCTACGAATCGAACACCGGGGAGCTGTTTTTT. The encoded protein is CASSYESNTGELFF. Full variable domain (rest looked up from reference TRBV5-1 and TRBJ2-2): KAGVTQTPRYLIKTRGQQVTLSCSPISGHRSVSWYQQTPGQGLQFLFEYFSETQRNKGNFPGRFSGRQFSNSRSEMNVSTLELGDSALYLCASSYESNTGELFFGEGSRLTVL.